The source of this T cell receptor beta chain is a study of blood T cell repertoires in COVID-19 (dated by TCRdb to 2018 to 2020). Regarding the study in general: Samples from collaborators originated in the United States, Italy and Spain and spanned both the acute and convalescent phases of COVID-19. Subjects who had been exposed to COVID-19, were actively infected with it, or had recovered from it provided the deeply sampled blood TCRbeta repertoires that made up the dataset. A freely available public database, intended as a resource for researchers studying the immune response to SARS-CoV-2, is where the repertoires were released. The prospective study material was composed of cDNA or gDNA derived from T cells, B-cell-depleted T cells, or PBMCs. Where available, HLA class I and class II types were obtained from metadata supplied by the sample provider rather than from assay-based typing. Samples were obtained from the ongoing ImmuneRACE study (first 160 participants) and from about 1,300 subjects provided by 6 global collaborators. Nearly every sample came with metadata listing a de-identified subject ID, COVID-19 status, age in years and sex. The investigation overall reported the following: The amount of clinical and demographic metadata varied by source and participant and was provided uncurated.

This clone showed up just once. Its antigen remains unidentified. Base qualities are not recorded, but no much larger clone differs from it by a single base. TCRbeta CDR3 regions were amplified from genomic DNA using the immunoSEQ Assay, a bias-controlled multiplex PCR. The authors' analysis ran thus. The number of nucleated cells in each sample was estimated by amplification of reference gene primers within the assay. To quantify the absolute abundance of each unique TCRbeta CDR3 rearrangement, sequence reads were collapsed and filtered. For each sample, productive Simpson clonality was calculated as the square root of Simpson's diversity index across productive rearrangements. Not all clones reach the TCRdb copy of this immuneACCESS table, which keeps in-frame sequences only. Checked studies attribute under half of the gap to unresolved V genes and leave the rest unexplained. V and J calls and clone size are those listed in that table; D and trimming were worked out from the DNA. The sample includes some 310,000 clones, with around 87% observed a single time. The ten largest clones represent 1% of the sample.

Collaborating institutions collected whole blood in K2EDTA tubes following their own protocols. For TCRbeta analysis, collaborator samples were shipped as frozen whole blood, as isolated PBMCs, or as DNA extracted from either sample type. The sequencing sample was made of peripheral blood. The TCR comes from a man aged 45-65 years with active or convalescent COVID-19.

DNA sequence: TGTGCCAGCAGCCGCGGGGGTTCGAACACCGGGGAGCTGTTTTTT. It encodes CASSRGGSNTGELFF. The V and J segments used are TRBV9 and TRBJ2-2; 7 bases in the junction line up with TRBD2. The germline V gene provides CDR1 SGDLS and CDR2 YYNGEE. From cysteine to phenylalanine, the CDR3 is 15 amino acids long. The CDR3 DNA has 45 bases and is translated from base 1. Trimmed from V: 4 bases; trimmed from J: 0 bases; junction bases lacking a gene match: 3. This CDR3, with the reference TRBV9 and TRBJ2-2 proteins standing in past its ends, gives the full variable domain DSGVTQTPKHLITATGQRVTLRCSPRSGDLSVYWYQQSLDQGLQFLIQYYNGEERAKGNILERFSAQQFPDLHSELNLSSLELGDSALYFCASSRGGSNTGELFFGEGSRLTVL.